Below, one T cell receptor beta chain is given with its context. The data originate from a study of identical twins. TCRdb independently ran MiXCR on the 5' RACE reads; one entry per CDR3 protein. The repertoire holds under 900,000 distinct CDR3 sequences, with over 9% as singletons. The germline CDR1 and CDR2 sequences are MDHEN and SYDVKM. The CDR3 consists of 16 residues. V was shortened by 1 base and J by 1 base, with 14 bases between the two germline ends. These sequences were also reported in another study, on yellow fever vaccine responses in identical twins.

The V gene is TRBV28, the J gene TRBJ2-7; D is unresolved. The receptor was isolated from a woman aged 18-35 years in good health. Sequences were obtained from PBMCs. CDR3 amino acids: CASSLLSTAYSYEQYF. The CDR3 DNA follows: TGTGCCAGCAGTTTATTGTCGACGGCCTATTCCTACGAGCAGTACTTC.